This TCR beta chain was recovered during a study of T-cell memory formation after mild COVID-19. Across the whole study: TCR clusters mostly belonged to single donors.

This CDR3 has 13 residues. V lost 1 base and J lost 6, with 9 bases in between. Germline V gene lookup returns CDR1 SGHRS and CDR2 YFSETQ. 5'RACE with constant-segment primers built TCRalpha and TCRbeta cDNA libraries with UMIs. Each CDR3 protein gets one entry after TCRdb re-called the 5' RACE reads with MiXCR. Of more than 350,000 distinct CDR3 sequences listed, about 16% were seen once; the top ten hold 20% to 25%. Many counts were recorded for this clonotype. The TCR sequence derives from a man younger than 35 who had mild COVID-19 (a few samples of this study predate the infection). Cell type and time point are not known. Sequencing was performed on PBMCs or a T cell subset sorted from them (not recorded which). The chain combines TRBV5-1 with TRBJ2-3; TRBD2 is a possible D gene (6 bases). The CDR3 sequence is CASSLQAGDTQYF. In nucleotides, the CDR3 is TGCGCCAGCAGCTTGCAGGCGGGGGATACGCAGTATTTT.